The sequence of this T cell receptor beta chain was determined in a study of T cells in Graves' hyperthyroidism and ophthalmopathy. Amplification yielded TCR beta CDR3 regions, with RNA transcripts as the source. Carried out on the TCR CDR3, a first-round RT-PCR used the HTBI primer set. MiXCR, applied by TCRdb to the multiplex PCR reads, yields one record per CDR3 protein. The table records 330,000 or so distinct CDR3 sequences, around 19% of them present only once. The receptor was derived from a man between 45 and 60 years old with Graves' ophthalmopathy. The specimen sequenced was blood.

CDR3 in DNA: TGCAGCGTTGTAGGCGCGGGCGGAAACACCATATATTTT. Its protein is CSVVGAGGNTIYF. This chain links TRBV29-1 with TRBJ1-3, with D hard to call. Germline V gene lookup returns CDR1 SQVTM and CDR2 ANQGSEA. This CDR3 is 13 amino acids long. V was trimmed by 4 bases and J by 4 bases, leaving 11 bases between them.